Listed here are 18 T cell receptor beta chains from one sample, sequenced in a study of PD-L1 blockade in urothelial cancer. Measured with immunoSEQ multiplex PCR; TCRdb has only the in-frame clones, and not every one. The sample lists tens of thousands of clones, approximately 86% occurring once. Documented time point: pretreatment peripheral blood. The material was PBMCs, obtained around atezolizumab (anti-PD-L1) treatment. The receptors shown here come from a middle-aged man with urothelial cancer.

CDR3 loop: CASSFRQGPGANVLTF. The DNA for the CDR3 is TGTGCCAGCAGCTTCCGACAGGGCCCCGGGGCCAACGTCCTGACTTTC. V and J are TRBV7-3 and TRBJ2-6, with TRBD1 matching 7 bases. This CDR3 region has 16 residues. Germline trimming cut 3 bases from V and 4 bases from J; bases unmatched to any gene: 6. The germline CDR1 and CDR2 sequences are SGHTA and FQGTGA.

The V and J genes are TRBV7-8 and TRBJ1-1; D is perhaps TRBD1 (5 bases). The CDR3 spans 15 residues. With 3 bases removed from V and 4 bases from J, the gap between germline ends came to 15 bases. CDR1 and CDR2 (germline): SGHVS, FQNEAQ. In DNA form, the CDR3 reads TGTGCCAGCAGCTTCCGACTTCAGGGAGGCACTGAAGCTTTCTTT. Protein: CASSFRLQGGTEAFF.

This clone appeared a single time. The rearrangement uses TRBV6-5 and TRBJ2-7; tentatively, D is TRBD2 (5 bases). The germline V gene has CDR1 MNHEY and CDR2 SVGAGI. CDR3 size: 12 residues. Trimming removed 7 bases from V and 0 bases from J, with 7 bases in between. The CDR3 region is CASKAGSYEQYF. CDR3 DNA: TGTGCCAGCAAGGCGGGCTCCTACGAGCAGTACTTC.

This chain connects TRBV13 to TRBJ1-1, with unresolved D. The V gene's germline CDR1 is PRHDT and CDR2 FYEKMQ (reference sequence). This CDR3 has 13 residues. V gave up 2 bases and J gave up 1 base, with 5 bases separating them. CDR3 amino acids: CASSLWANTEAFF. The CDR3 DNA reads TGTGCCAGCAGCTTATGGGCGAACACTGAAGCTTTCTTT.

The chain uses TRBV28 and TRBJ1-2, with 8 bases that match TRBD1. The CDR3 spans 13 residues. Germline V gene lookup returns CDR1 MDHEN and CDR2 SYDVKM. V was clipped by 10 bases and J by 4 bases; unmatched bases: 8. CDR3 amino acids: CAIDDRGRYGYTF. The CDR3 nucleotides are TGTGCCATTGACGACAGGGGACGCTATGGCTACACCTTC.

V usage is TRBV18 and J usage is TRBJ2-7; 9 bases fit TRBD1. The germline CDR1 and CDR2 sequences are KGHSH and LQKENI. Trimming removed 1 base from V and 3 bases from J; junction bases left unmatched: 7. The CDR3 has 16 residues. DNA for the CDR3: TGTGCCAGCTCACCACAGATGACGGGACAGGGCTACGAGCAGTACTTC. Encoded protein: CASSPQMTGQGYEQYF.

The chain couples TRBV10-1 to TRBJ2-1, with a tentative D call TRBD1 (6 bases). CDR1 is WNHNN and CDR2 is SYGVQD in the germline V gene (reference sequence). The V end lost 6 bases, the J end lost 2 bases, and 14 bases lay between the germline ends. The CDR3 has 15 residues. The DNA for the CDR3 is TGCGCCAGCAGCCCGACAGAGGGGGCCTACAATGAGCAGTTCTTC. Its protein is CASSPTEGAYNEQFF.

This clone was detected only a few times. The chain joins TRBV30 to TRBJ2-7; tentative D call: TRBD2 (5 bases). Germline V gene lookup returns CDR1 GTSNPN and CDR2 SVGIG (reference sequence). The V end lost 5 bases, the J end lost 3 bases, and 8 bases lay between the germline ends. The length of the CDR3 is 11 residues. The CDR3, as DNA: TGTGCCTGGGGAGGTTTCTACGAGCAGTACTTC. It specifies CAWGGFYEQYF.

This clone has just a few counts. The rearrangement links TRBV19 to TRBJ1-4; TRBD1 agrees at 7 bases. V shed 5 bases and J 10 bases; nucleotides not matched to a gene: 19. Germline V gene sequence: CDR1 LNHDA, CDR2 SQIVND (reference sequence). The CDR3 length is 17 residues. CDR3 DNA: TGTGCCAGTAGTGACATCTCTGGGACAGTTTCCCTCCGAAAACTGTTTTTT. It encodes CASSDISGTVSLRKLFF.

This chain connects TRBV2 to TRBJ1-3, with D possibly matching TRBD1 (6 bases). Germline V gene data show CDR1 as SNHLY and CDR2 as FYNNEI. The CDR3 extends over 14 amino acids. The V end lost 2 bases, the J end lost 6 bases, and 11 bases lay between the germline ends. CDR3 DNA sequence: TGTGCCAGCAGTGAAAGGACAGTAGCAAACACCATATATTTT. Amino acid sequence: CASSERTVANTIYF.

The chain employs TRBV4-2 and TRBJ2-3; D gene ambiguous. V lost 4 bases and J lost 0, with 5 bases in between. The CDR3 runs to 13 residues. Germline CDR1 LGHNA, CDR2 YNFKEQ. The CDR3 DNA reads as TGTGCCAGCAGCCGAGCTAGCACAGATACGCAGTATTTT. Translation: CASSRASTDTQYF.

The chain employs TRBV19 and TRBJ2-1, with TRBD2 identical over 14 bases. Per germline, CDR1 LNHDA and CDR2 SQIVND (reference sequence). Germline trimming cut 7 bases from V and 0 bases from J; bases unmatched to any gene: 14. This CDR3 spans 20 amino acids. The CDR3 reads CASTTARLAGGDSSYNEQFF. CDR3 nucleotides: TGTGCCAGTACCACAGCAAGACTAGCGGGAGGGGATAGCTCCTACAATGAGCAGTTCTTC.

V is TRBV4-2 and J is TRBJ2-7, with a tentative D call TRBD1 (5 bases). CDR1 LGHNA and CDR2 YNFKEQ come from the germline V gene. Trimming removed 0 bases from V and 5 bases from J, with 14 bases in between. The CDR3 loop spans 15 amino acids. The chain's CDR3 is CASSQEWQGNDEQYF. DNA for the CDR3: TGTGCCAGCAGCCAAGAGTGGCAGGGAAACGACGAGCAGTACTTC.

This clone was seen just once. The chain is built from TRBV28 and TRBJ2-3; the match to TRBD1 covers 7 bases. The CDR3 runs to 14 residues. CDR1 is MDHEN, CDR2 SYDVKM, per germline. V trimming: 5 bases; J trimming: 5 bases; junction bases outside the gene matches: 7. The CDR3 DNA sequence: TGTGCCAGCAGTCCAGGGGGAAGGCGAGATACGCAGTATTTT. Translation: CASSPGGRRDTQYF.

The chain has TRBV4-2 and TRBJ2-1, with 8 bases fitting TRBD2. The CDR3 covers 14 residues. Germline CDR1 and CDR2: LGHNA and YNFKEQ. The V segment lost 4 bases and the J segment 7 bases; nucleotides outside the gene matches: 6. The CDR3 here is CASSLGLADNEQFF. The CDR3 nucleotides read TGTGCCAGCAGCCTCGGACTAGCAGATAATGAGCAGTTCTTC.

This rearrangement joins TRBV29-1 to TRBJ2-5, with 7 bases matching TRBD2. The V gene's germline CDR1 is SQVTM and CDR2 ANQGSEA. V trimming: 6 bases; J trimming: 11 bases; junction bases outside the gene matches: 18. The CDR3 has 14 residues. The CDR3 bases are TGCAGCGTCGATGCGGGAGAGGGTGGTAGGGAGCAGTACTTC. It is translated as CSVDAGEGGREQYF. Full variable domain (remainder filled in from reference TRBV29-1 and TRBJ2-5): SAVISQKPSRDICQRGTSLTIQCQVDSQVTMMFWYRQQPGQSLTLIATANQGSEATYESGFVIDKFPISRPNLTFSTLTVSNMSPEDSSIYLCSVDAGEGGREQYFGPGTRLLVL.

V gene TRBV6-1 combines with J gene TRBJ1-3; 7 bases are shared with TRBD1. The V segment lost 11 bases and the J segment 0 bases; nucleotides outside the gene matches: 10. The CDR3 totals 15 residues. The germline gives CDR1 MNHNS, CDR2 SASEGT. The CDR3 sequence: CAASNRGLSGNTIYF. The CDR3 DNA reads TGTGCCGCCTCAAACAGGGGCCTCTCTGGAAACACCATATATTTT.

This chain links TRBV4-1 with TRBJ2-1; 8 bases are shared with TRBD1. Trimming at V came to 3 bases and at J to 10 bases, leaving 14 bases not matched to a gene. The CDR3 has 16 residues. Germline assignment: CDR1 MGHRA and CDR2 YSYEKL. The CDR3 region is CASSHPDRAIVREQFF. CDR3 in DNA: TGCGCCAGCAGCCACCCGGACAGGGCTATAGTTCGGGAGCAGTTCTTC.